The T cell receptor beta chain under discussion was sequenced for a study of blood T cell repertoires in COVID-19. Study-level information: The United States, Italy and Spain provided the acute and convalescent COVID-19 samples. From T cells, B-cell-depleted T cells, or PBMCs came the material, which was cDNA or gDNA.

Assignment of participants to cohorts was predicated upon participant-reported clinical history. Among Cohort 3 donors, those recovered had two negative PCRs, clearance, or symptom resolution. Sequenced by immunoSEQ multiplex PCR; TCRdb stores in-frame clones only, minus some. The profile covers some 400,000 clones, with around 87% appearing a single time and 1% to 1.5% taken by the ten largest. Trimming removed 0 bases from V and 4 bases from J; junction bases left unmatched: 6. The CDR3 has 15 residues. Germline V lookup: CDR1 GTSNPN, CDR2 SVGIG (reference sequence). The clonotype comes from a man in his thirties or forties who had recovered from COVID-19. Source material: PBMCs or T cells enriched from blood (not recorded which). V is TRBV30 and J is TRBJ1-5; TRBD1 matches at 7 bases. The CDR3 region is CAWSVTGVLNQPQHF. In DNA form, the CDR3 reads TGTGCCTGGAGTGTAACAGGGGTCTTAAATCAGCCCCAGCATTTT. The whole variable domain, remainder taken from reference TRBV30 and TRBJ1-5, is SQTIHQWPATLVQPVGSPLSLECTVEGTSNPNLYWYRQAAGRGLQLLFYSVGIGQISSEVPQNLSASRPQDRQFILSSKKLLLSDSGFYLCAWSVTGVLNQPQHFGDGTRLSIL.